The following is a TCR beta chain sequence with its context. Its antigen remains unknown. These data come from a study of T-cell memory formation after mild COVID-19. On the study more broadly: TCR clusters were mostly confined to one donor each. Overall study results and limits: CD4+ contracting clones lay mainly in CM and EM, CD8+ ones in EMRA.

Employing constant-segment primers, 5'RACE generated TCR alpha and TCR beta cDNA libraries bearing sample barcodes and UMIs. One entry per CDR3 protein, called by TCRdb with MiXCR from the 5' RACE reads. Altogether approximately 88,000 distinct CDR3 sequences are present, approximately 23% being singletons, with the ten largest covering roughly two fifths. V gave up 3 bases and J gave up 11 bases, with 11 bases separating them. The CDR3 length is 11 residues. The germline CDR1 and CDR2 sequences are SQVTM and ANQGSEA. The origin of this receptor is a man aged 18 to 35 who had mild COVID-19 (a few samples of this study predate the infection). Cell type and time point are not known. The V call is TRBV29-1, the J call TRBJ2-4; D is ambiguous. Sequences were obtained from PBMCs or a T cell subset sorted from them (not recorded which). The CDR3: CSVETSGLQYF. The CDR3 DNA sequence: TGCAGCGTTGAGACGTCGGGTCTTCAGTACTTC.